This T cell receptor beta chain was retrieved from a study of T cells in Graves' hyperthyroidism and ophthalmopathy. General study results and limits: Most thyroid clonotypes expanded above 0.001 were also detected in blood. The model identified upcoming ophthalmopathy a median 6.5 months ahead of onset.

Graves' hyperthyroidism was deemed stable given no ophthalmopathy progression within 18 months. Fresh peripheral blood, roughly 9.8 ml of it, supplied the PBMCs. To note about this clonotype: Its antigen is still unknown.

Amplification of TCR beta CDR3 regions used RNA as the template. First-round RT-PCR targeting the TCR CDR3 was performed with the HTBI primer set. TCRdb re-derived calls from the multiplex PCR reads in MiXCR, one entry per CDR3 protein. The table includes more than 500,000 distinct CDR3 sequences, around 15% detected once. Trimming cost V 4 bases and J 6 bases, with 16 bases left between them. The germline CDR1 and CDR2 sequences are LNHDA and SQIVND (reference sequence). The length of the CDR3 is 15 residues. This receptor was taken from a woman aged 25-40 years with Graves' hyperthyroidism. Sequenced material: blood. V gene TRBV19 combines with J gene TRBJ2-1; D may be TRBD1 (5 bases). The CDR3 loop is CASSKYVGALNEQFF. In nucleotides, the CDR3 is TGTGCCAGTAGTAAGTATGTTGGGGCACTCAATGAGCAGTTCTTC.